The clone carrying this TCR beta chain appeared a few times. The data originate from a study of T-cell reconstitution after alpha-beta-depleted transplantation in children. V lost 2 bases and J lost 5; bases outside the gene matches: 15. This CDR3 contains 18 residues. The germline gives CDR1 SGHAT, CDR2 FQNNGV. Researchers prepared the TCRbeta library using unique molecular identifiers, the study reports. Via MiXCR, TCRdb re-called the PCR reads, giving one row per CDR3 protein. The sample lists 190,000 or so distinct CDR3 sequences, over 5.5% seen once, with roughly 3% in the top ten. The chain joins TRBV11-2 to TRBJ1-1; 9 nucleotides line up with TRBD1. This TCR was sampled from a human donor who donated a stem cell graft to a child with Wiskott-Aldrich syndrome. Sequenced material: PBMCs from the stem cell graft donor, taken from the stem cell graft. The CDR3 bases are TGTGCCAGCAGCTTACTACCTACAGGGGGCTTTAGCAGGACTGAAGCTTTCTTT. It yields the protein CASSLLPTGGFSRTEAFF.